These 30 T cell receptor beta chains share one sample of origin, sequenced in a study of blood T cell repertoires in COVID-19. Clones were read by immunoSEQ multiplex PCR, and TCRdb kept only the in-frame ones, dropping some. The sample shows roughly 200,000 clones, 65% to 85% of them seen only once. The sample consisted of peripheral blood. These receptors were taken from a middle-aged man with active or convalescent COVID-19.

Ten or more counts support this clone. V usage is TRBV5-4 and J usage is TRBJ2-2, with no clear D. The CDR3 has 11 amino acids. The germline V gene encodes CDR1 SGHNT and CDR2 YYREEE (reference sequence). Trimming stripped 5 bases from V and 6 bases from J, with 5 bases between. CDR3 residues: CASRIAGELFF. CDR3 bases: TGTGCCAGCAGGATAGCCGGGGAGCTGTTTTTT.

This chain links TRBV25-1 with TRBJ1-1; D remains unclear. In germline, CDR1 is MGHDK, CDR2 SYGVNS. CDR3 size: 13 residues. V gave up 5 bases and J gave up 0 bases, with 7 bases separating them. The CDR3, as DNA: TGTGCCAGCAGTTATAATCTGAACACTGAAGCTTTCTTT. Encoded protein: CASSYNLNTEAFF. Full variable domain (missing parts from reference TRBV25-1 and TRBJ1-1): EADIYQTPRYLVIGTGKKITLECSQTMGHDKMYWYQQDPGMELHLIHYSYGVNSTEKGDLSSESTVSRIRTEHFPLTLESARPSHTSQYLCASSYNLNTEAFFGQGTRLTVV.

This rearrangement joins TRBV7-2 to TRBJ2-2; 8 bases line up with TRBD1. This CDR3 is built from 16 residues. V shed 5 bases, J shed 5 bases, and the junction held 10 bases outside the gene matches. Germline CDR1 reads SGHTA; CDR2 reads FQGNSA. The CDR3 DNA sequence: TGTGCCAGCAGCCGGAGGGCAGGGGGCGCAACCGGGGAGCTGTTTTTT. Residues: CASSRRAGGATGELFF.

The gene calls are TRBV19 and TRBJ2-3, with 7 bases matching TRBD1. CDR1 is LNHDA and CDR2 is SQIVND in the germline V gene (reference sequence). CDR3 length: 15 amino acids. V dropped 5 bases and J dropped 1; count of bases not matched to a gene: 6. CDR3 coding DNA: TGTGCCAGTAGTGCCCTAGACAGGGGCACAGATACGCAGTATTTT. It yields the protein CASSALDRGTDTQYF.

The chain links TRBV7-2 to TRBJ2-7; D is unresolved. CDR3 length: 11 amino acids. Trimming shortened V by 3 bases and J by 3 bases, and 3 bases separated the two germline ends. The germline V gene has CDR1 SGHTA and CDR2 FQGNSA. The CDR3 coding sequence is TGTGCCAGCAGCTTCTACTACGAGCAGTACTTC. Translated: CASSFYYEQYF.

The chain has TRBV6-1 and TRBJ2-2; perhaps TRBD2 as D (6 bases). V dropped 1 base and J dropped 7 bases, with 10 bases sitting between them. From germline, CDR1 is MNHNS and CDR2 SASEGT. The CDR3 is made up of 14 amino acids. This CDR3 reads CASSEEGGVGELFF. For the CDR3, the DNA is TGTGCCAGCAGTGAAGAGGGCGGGGTCGGGGAGCTGTTTTTT.

This chain joins TRBV11-2 and TRBJ1-2, with no clear D. Per germline, CDR1 SGHAT and CDR2 FQNNGV. Trimming removed 5 bases from V and 14 bases from J, with 18 bases in between. The CDR3 is 12 residues long. The CDR3 spells CASSPSGRTKTF. CDR3 coding DNA: TGTGCCAGCAGCCCCTCCGGGAGGACGAAAACCTTC.

The chain links TRBV5-4 to TRBJ2-7; 9 nucleotides line up with TRBD1. Germline CDR1 is SGHNT and CDR2 is YYREEE (reference sequence). The CDR3 spans 13 residues. After removal of 4 bases from V and 5 bases from J, the junction contained 4 bases not matched to a gene. The CDR3 loop reads CASSQQGAHEQYF. The CDR3 nucleotides read TGTGCCAGCAGCCAACAGGGGGCCCACGAGCAGTACTTC.

The chain is built from TRBV7-8 and TRBJ1-1; D not resolved. Germline V gives CDR1 SGHVS, CDR2 FQNEAQ. V dropped 0 bases and J dropped 4 bases, with 9 bases sitting between them. The CDR3 sequence is 14 residues long. CDR3: CASSLASFATEAFF. The CDR3 nucleotides are TGTGCCAGCAGCTTAGCGAGTTTTGCCACTGAAGCTTTCTTT.

Turning to this clone: The same CDR3 also results from other DNA sequences found in this sample. V usage is TRBV30 and J usage is TRBJ1-3; D gene ambiguous. V gave up 0 bases and J gave up 4 bases, with 7 bases separating them. Germline assignment: CDR1 GTSNPN and CDR2 SVGIG (reference sequence). CDR3 length equals 13 residues. CDR3 DNA sequence: TGTGCCTGGAGTGTTCGCGGAGGAAACACCATATATTTT. Its translation: CAWSVRGGNTIYF.

The chain links TRBV5-5 to TRBJ1-5; D is unresolved. V was clipped by 0 bases and J by 4 bases, with 11 bases between them. Germline V gene data show CDR1 as SGHKS and CDR2 as YYEKEE (reference sequence). The CDR3 is 15 residues long. The CDR3 is CASSLGPAGNQPQHF. The CDR3 coding sequence is TGTGCCAGCAGCTTGGGGCCAGCGGGGAATCAGCCCCAGCATTTT.

About this clone: Other DNA sequences in the same sample also yield this CDR3. This chain uses TRBV5-1 with TRBJ2-2; D remains unclear. The V and J ends lost 6 bases and 1 base respectively, with 10 bases between them. CDR1 and CDR2 (germline): SGHRS, YFSETQ. The CDR3 extends over 14 amino acids. CDR3 DNA sequence: TGCGCCAGCATAGGAACGGGGAACACCGGGGAGCTGTTTTTT. Translation gives CASIGTGNTGELFF.

V and J are TRBV2 and TRBJ1-2; 9 nucleotides match TRBD1. CDR3 length: 12 amino acids. The junction had 6 bases not matched to a gene; V was cut back by 7 bases and J by 9 bases. Germline assignment: CDR1 SNHLY and CDR2 FYNNEI. The CDR3 DNA is TGTGCCAGCAATTCGGGACAGGGTAGCTACACCTTC. Translating it yields CASNSGQGSYTF.

Comments on this clone: This same CDR3 is encoded by further DNA sequences in the sample. This chain uses TRBV6-2 or TRBV6-3 with TRBJ1-2; D ambiguous. Germline CDR1 and CDR2: MNHEY and SVGEGT. V was cut by 2 bases and J by 4 bases, with 8 bases left in between. The CDR3 has 13 amino acids. CDR3 nucleotide sequence: TGTGCCAGCAGTTACGAGGCGAGCTATGGCTACACCTTC. The encoded protein is CASSYEASYGYTF.

The V and J genes are TRBV7-2 and TRBJ1-2; D call uncertain. Germline-derived CDR1 and CDR2 are SGHTA and FQGNSA. This CDR3 is built from 13 residues. V lost 4 bases and J lost 2, with 8 bases in between. The CDR3 reads CASSWTGNYGYTF. The CDR3 region has the DNA TGTGCCAGCAGCTGGACGGGAAACTATGGCTACACCTTC. Combining the CDR3 with reference TRBV7-2 and TRBJ1-2 gives the whole variable domain GAGVSQSPSNKVTEKGKDVELRCDPISGHTALYWYRQSLGQGLEFLIYFQGNSAPDKSGLPSDRFSAERTGGSVSTLTIQRTQQEDSAVYLCASSWTGNYGYTFGSGTRLTVV.

In its sample, this clone was seen a few times. The chain has TRBV19 and TRBJ2-6; TRBD1 is a possible D gene (6 bases). CDR1 and CDR2 (germline): LNHDA, SQIVND (reference sequence). The V end lost 6 bases, the J end lost 0 bases, and 6 bases lay between the germline ends. This CDR3 spans 14 amino acids. The CDR3 loop reads CASRDSSGANVLTF. In DNA, the CDR3 is TGTGCCAGTAGGGACAGCTCTGGGGCCAACGTCCTGACTTTC.

The chain couples TRBV5-8 to TRBJ2-3; 12 nucleotides match TRBD2. This CDR3 region has 18 residues. Germline CDR1 reads SGHTS; CDR2 reads YDEGEE. The ends lost 5 bases at V and 4 bases at J; junction bases unmatched: 14. The CDR3 DNA reads as TGTGCCAGCAGTCGGGAATTCGGACTAGCGGGGAGGTCAGATACGCAGTATTTT. This encodes CASSREFGLAGRSDTQYF.

V usage is TRBV28 and J usage is TRBJ2-5; the match to TRBD2 covers 12 bases. CDR1 and CDR2 from the germline V gene are MDHEN and SYDVKM. J lost 2 bases, V lost 2 bases, and 0 bases had no gene match. The CDR3 extends over 15 amino acids. The CDR3 DNA is TGTGCCAGCAGTTTACTAGCGGGGGGGCAAGAGACCCAGTACTTC. It specifies CASSLLAGGQETQYF.

CDR3 amino acids: CSDLQGAVSPLHF. CDR3 nucleotide sequence: TGCAGCGATTTACAGGGGGCCGTTTCACCCCTCCACTTT. The V and J genes are TRBV29-1 and TRBJ1-6, with 9 positions matching TRBD1. The CDR3 has 13 amino acids. Per the germline V gene, CDR1 is SQVTM and CDR2 is ANQGSEA. J gave up 9 bases and V 7 bases, and 7 bases lay outside the gene matches.

The chain combines TRBV5-1 with TRBJ2-4; 9 nucleotides line up with TRBD1. There are 14 residues in the CDR3. CDR1 and CDR2 (germline): SGHRS, YFSETQ. V was pared by 5 bases and J by 5 bases, with 5 bases of the junction left unmatched. The CDR3, as DNA: TGCGCCAGCAGGGTACAGGGGGCAGAAAACATTCAGTACTTC. It codes for CASRVQGAENIQYF.

This chain connects TRBV4-2 to TRBJ1-2; 10 bases are shared with TRBD1. The V segment lost 0 bases and the J segment 4 bases; nucleotides outside the gene matches: 8. The CDR3 runs to 17 residues. The germline CDR1 and CDR2 sequences are LGHNA and YNFKEQ. The CDR3 DNA follows: TGTGCCAGCAGCCAAGAACGGGGGACAGGGGTCGTCTATGGCTACACCTTC. It specifies CASSQERGTGVVYGYTF.

The CDR3 is CASSLVGDTIYF. CDR3 nucleotides: TGTGCCAGCAGCTTAGTAGGGGACACCATATATTTT. The chain employs TRBV7-2 and TRBJ1-3; possible D gene TRBD1, 5 bases. This CDR3 contains 12 residues. CDR1 and CDR2 (germline): SGHTA, FQGNSA. Trimming left V 1 base short and J 8 bases short, with 6 bases between.

Details on this clone: Different DNA sequences within this sample yield the same CDR3. The J gene is TRBJ1-5, the V gene TRBV29-1, with 7 bases that match TRBD1. Germline CDR1 and CDR2: SQVTM and ANQGSEA. CDR3 length equals 13 residues. The junction had 5 bases not matched to a gene; V was cut back by 6 bases and J by 3 bases. The CDR3 loop reads CSVGDSYNQPQHF. The CDR3 DNA is TGCAGCGTGGGGGACAGCTACAATCAGCCCCAGCATTTT. Looking up the rest from reference TRBV29-1 and TRBJ1-5 gives the full variable domain: SAVISQKPSRDICQRGTSLTIQCQVDSQVTMMFWYRQQPGQSLTLIATANQGSEATYESGFVIDKFPISRPNLTFSTLTVSNMSPEDSSIYLCSVGDSYNQPQHFGDGTRLSIL.

The chain employs TRBV19 and TRBJ2-3; the D gene is possibly TRBD1 (6 bases). Germline CDR1 is LNHDA and CDR2 is SQIVND (reference sequence). CDR3 length: 14 amino acids. CDR3 protein: CACNRAGLGDTQYF. In DNA form, the CDR3 reads TGTGCTTGCAACAGGGCGGGCCTGGGGGATACGCAGTATTTT.

The chain combines TRBV7-9 with TRBJ2-7; 9 bases match TRBD2. Germline loops: CDR1 SEHNR, CDR2 FQNEAQ (reference sequence). The CDR3 has 14 residues. Losses at the gene ends were 5 bases for V and 3 bases for J; bases not matched to a gene: 5. CDR3 residues: CASSPGLALYEQYF. The DNA for the CDR3 is TGTGCCAGCAGCCCGGGACTAGCTCTCTACGAGCAGTACTTC.

The V gene is TRBV4-2, the J gene TRBJ2-1; 11 bases agree with TRBD2. Trimming cost V 3 bases and J 7 bases; bases outside gene matches: 5. Looked up from germline, CDR1 is LGHNA and CDR2 is YNFKEQ. This CDR3 is 15 amino acids long. CDR3: CASSHTSGGGNEQFF. The CDR3, as DNA: TGTGCCAGCAGCCACACTAGCGGGGGCGGGAATGAGCAGTTCTTC.

This clone turned up a few times. V and J are TRBV28 and TRBJ1-4, with TRBD1 identical over 8 bases. This CDR3 is built from 14 residues. V trimming: 5 bases; J trimming: 6 bases; junction bases outside the gene matches: 5. CDR1 MDHEN and CDR2 SYDVKM come from the germline V gene. CDR3 sequence: CASSGGTGHEKLFF. DNA for the CDR3: TGTGCCAGCAGTGGGGGGACAGGACATGAAAAACTGTTTTTT.

The chain uses TRBV7-8 and TRBJ1-2, with 10 bases matching TRBD1. CDR1 SGHVS and CDR2 FQNEAQ come from the germline V gene. V was pared by 5 bases and J by 2 bases, with 11 bases of the junction left unmatched. This CDR3 has 17 residues. The CDR3 sequence is CASSHRDRGTGNYGYTF. CDR3 coding DNA: TGTGCCAGCAGCCATAGGGACAGGGGTACTGGCAACTATGGCTACACCTTC.

V gene TRBV12-3 or TRBV12-4 combines with J gene TRBJ1-1, with 7 bases aligning to TRBD1. With V trimmed by 6 bases and J by 7 bases, 8 bases remained unmatched. The CDR3 sequence is 13 residues long. CDR3 sequence: CASRKDRTGEAFF. The CDR3 DNA sequence: TGTGCCAGCAGGAAGGACAGGACGGGTGAAGCTTTCTTT.

The chain carries TRBV4-1 and TRBJ1-2; 9 nucleotides line up with TRBD1. This CDR3 comprises 18 residues. CDR1 and CDR2 from the germline V gene are MGHRA and YSYEKL. The junction had 11 bases not matched to a gene; V was cut back by 1 base and J by 2 bases. CDR3 in DNA: TGCGCCAGCAGCCAAGCATTAACAGGGGGCGCTTCGAACTATGGCTACACCTTC. Protein: CASSQALTGGASNYGYTF.